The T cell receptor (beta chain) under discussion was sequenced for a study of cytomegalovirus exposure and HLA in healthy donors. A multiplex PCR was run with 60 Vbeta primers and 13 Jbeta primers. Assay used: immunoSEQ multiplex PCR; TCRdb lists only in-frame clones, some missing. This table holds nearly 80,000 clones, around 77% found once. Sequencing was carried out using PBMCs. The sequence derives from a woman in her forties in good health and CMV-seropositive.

The CDR3 coding sequence is TGTGCCAGCAGCTTAGTAGGGACAGGGGGGATCGAGCAGTACTTC. This translates into CASSLVGTGGIEQYF. This chain connects TRBV7-2 to TRBJ2-7, with 11 bases aligning to TRBD1. Germline V gene lookup returns CDR1 SGHTA and CDR2 FQGNSA. The V gene end was trimmed by 1 base and the J gene end by 6 bases; junction bases not matched to a gene: 5. The CDR3 runs 15 residues.